The source of this TCR beta chain is a study of T cells in narcolepsy. The germline V gene has CDR1 SGHRS and CDR2 YFSETQ. The CDR3 has 15 amino acids. Trimming stripped 0 bases from V and 4 bases from J, with 10 bases between. The assay was immunoSEQ multiplex PCR, and TCRdb's table has in-frame clones only and misses some. The table records about 33,000 clones, roughly 90% of them present only once. The sample comprised CD45RA- memory CD4+ T cells from PBMCs. The rearrangement uses TRBV5-1 and TRBJ1-4; D is possibly TRBD1 (5 bases). The source of this sequence is a human donor with narcolepsy. The CDR3 protein is CASSLDGALNEKLFF. DNA of the CDR3: TGCGCCAGCAGCTTGGATGGGGCCCTTAATGAAAAACTGTTTTTT.